These 22 T cell receptor beta chains were all obtained from the same sample, sequenced in a study of B cell selection in AIRE deficiency. The assay was immunoSEQ multiplex PCR, and TCRdb's table has in-frame clones only and misses some. Among some 19,000 clones listed, more than 95% were seen once. CD4+CD127+ cells were sorted as the conventional CD4 T cells. The sequenced material came from conventional CD4+ T cells sorted from PBMCs. The receptors come from a human donor with AIRE deficiency.

This chain uses TRBV5-8 with TRBJ2-7, with D perhaps being TRBD1 or TRBD2 (5 bases each). The CDR3 runs to 15 residues. V was pared by 0 bases and J by 1 base, with 11 bases between. The germline gives CDR1 SGHTS, CDR2 YDEGEE. CDR3 sequence reads: CASSLVGRVSYEQYF. The CDR3, as DNA: TGTGCCAGCAGCTTGGTGGGGCGGGTTTCCTACGAGCAGTACTTC. Using reference TRBV5-8 and TRBJ2-7 for the parts outside the CDR3, the full variable domain is EAGVTQSPTHLIKTRGQQATLRCSPISGHTSVYWYQQALGLGLQFLLWYDEGEERNRGNFPPRFSGRQFPNYSSELNVNALELEDSALYLCASSLVGRVSYEQYFGPGTRLTVT.

The rearrangement uses TRBV6-4 and TRBJ2-1, with 7 bases identical to TRBD2. V lost 5 bases, J lost 0 bases, and 7 bases stayed unmatched. CDR1 MRHNA and CDR2 SNTAGT come from the germline V gene. This CDR3 spans 16 amino acids. The DNA of the CDR3 is TGTGCCAGCAGTAGGACTAGTCTGAGCTCCTACAATGAGCAGTTCTTC. Translation gives CASSRTSLSSYNEQFF.

The V gene is TRBV2, the J gene TRBJ2-7, with D perhaps being TRBD1 or TRBD2 (7 bases each). This CDR3 has 14 amino acids. Trimming pared 0 bases from V and 3 bases from J, leaving 9 bases between. Germline V gives CDR1 SNHLY, CDR2 FYNNEI. This CDR3 reads CASSEARGGYEQYF. In nucleotides, the CDR3 is TGTGCCAGCAGTGAAGCCAGGGGGGGCTACGAGCAGTACTTC.

This clone was counted a single time. The chain has TRBV11-3 and TRBJ2-5; TRBD2 matches at 7 bases. The CDR3 runs to 14 residues. J gave up 7 bases and V 5 bases, and 10 bases lay outside the gene matches. The germline V gene encodes CDR1 SGHNT and CDR2 YENEEA. The CDR3 nucleotides are TGTGCCAGCAGCCACCGGGACTACATAGGGACCCAGTACTTC. Translating it yields CASSHRDYIGTQYF.

Here the CDR3 DNA reads TGTGCCAGCAGCCAACAGGGGGCGGGCGAGCAGTACTTC. Translating gives CASSQQGAGEQYF. The gene calls are TRBV7-9 and TRBJ2-7; TRBD1 matches at 9 bases. The CDR3 length is 13 residues. Germline V CDR1 and CDR2: SEHNR, FQNEAQ (reference sequence). V was pared by 5 bases and J by 6 bases, with 5 bases of the junction left unmatched.

This clone has just a few counts. This chain joins TRBV7-9 and TRBJ2-2, with D hard to call. Germline-derived CDR1 and CDR2 are SEHNR and FQNEAQ (reference sequence). The V gene lost 5 bases and the J gene lost 6 bases, with 7 bases spanning the gap. The CDR3 has 12 residues. CDR3 coding DNA: TGTGCCAGCAGCCCTAGAGCCGGGGAGCTGTTTTTT. This sequence encodes CASSPRAGELFF.

As DNA, the CDR3 is TGTGCCAGCACCCTCAGGGGACTAGCGGGGAAAAATGAGCAGTTCTTC. It specifies CASTLRGLAGKNEQFF. This chain connects TRBV27 to TRBJ2-1, with 13 bases fitting TRBD2. The germline gives CDR1 MNHEY, CDR2 SMNVEV (reference sequence). CDR3 length: 16 residues. J was trimmed by 7 bases and V by 7 bases; bases with no gene match: 10.

V and J are TRBV9 and TRBJ2-2; D uncertain. Trimming removed 0 bases from V and 4 bases from J, with 4 bases in between. The CDR3 totals 13 residues. Germline lookup yields CDR1 SGDLS and CDR2 YYNGEE. CDR3 in amino acids: CASSVVLTGELFF. In nucleotides, the CDR3 is TGTGCCAGCAGCGTAGTCCTCACCGGGGAGCTGTTTTTT. The full variable domain, completed using reference TRBV9 and TRBJ2-2, is DSGVTQTPKHLITATGQRVTLRCSPRSGDLSVYWYQQSLDQGLQFLIQYYNGEERAKGNILERFSAQQFPDLHSELNLSSLELGDSALYFCASSVVLTGELFFGEGSRLTVL.

The CDR3 DNA is TGCGCCAGTCGATCTGAAGCCTATGGATATGGCTACACCTTC. It codes for CASRSEAYGYGYTF. This chain joins TRBV5-1 and TRBJ1-2; D is unresolved. Trimming stripped 8 bases from V and 5 bases from J, with 19 bases between. CDR3 size: 14 residues. Looked up from germline, CDR1 is SGHRS and CDR2 is YFSETQ.

The chain recombines TRBV5-1 with TRBJ2-5; the D is unclear. The germline gives CDR1 SGHRS, CDR2 YFSETQ. V shed 0 bases and J shed 4 bases, with 16 bases lying between them. There are 16 residues in the CDR3. DNA for the CDR3: TGCGCCAGCAGCTTGGCCAACACGGCCCCCGGAGAGACCCAGTACTTC. Translation: CASSLANTAPGETQYF.

The gene calls are TRBV7-5 and TRBJ2-1; the table's D call, TRBD2, was not checked against the DNA. TRBV7-5 is marked as a pseudogene. The CDR3 is made up of 17 amino acids. CDR3 nucleotide sequence: TGTGCCAGAAGCCCCAGACCCCTAGCGGTGTCCTACAATGAGCAGTTCTTC. It yields the protein CARSPRPLAVSYNEQFF.

The chain has TRBV15 and TRBJ1-6, with D possibly matching TRBD1 (5 bases). Germline V lookup: CDR1 LNHNV, CDR2 YYDKDF (reference sequence). The CDR3 runs 15 residues. Trimming left V 5 bases short and J 5 bases short, with 13 bases between. The CDR3 DNA reads TGTGCCACCAGCCGCGAGGCAGGGAATAATTCACCCCTCCACTTT. Protein: CATSREAGNNSPLHF.

The chain joins TRBV27 to TRBJ2-1; 7 bases map to TRBD2. V dropped 5 bases and J dropped 2; count of bases not matched to a gene: 9. CDR1 is MNHEY, CDR2 SMNVEV, per germline (reference sequence). The CDR3 has 16 amino acids. The CDR3 sequence is CASSTRGGRPYNEQFF. The CDR3 DNA is TGTGCCAGCAGTACACGCGGGGGACGACCCTACAATGAGCAGTTCTTC.

The J gene is TRBJ1-1, the V gene TRBV18; D is unclear. The germline V gene encodes CDR1 KGHSH and CDR2 LQKENI. Trimming left V 0 bases short and J 3 bases short, with 11 bases between. The CDR3 loop spans 15 amino acids. CDR3 nucleotide sequence: TGTGCCAGCTCACCACCGATGGGCGCGGACACTGAAGCTTTCTTT. It translates to CASSPPMGADTEAFF.

Remarks on this clone: Other nucleotide sequences in the sample specify the same CDR3. The V and J genes are TRBV5-1 and TRBJ2-7, with D maybe TRBD1 (5 bases). The germline V and J ends were trimmed by 6 bases and 0 bases, with 13 bases remaining between them. The CDR3 spans 14 residues. Per germline, CDR1 SGHRS and CDR2 YFSETQ. DNA for the CDR3: TGCGCCAGCAATAGGGGTCGGAACTCCTACGAGCAGTACTTC. Protein sequence: CASNRGRNSYEQYF.

The CDR3 DNA reads TGTGCCATCCGGGACGGGCACTCTGGAAACACCATATATTTT. This codes for CAIRDGHSGNTIYF. The V and J genes are TRBV10-3 and TRBJ1-3; maybe TRBD1 (5 bases). Per germline, CDR1 ENHRY and CDR2 SYGVKD. The length of the CDR3 is 14 residues. The V gene lost 8 bases and the J gene lost 0 bases, with 11 bases spanning the gap.

The V and J genes are TRBV6-5 and TRBJ2-7; 9 nucleotides align to TRBD1. V shed 6 bases, J shed 1 base, and the junction held 7 bases outside the gene matches. This CDR3 contains 15 residues. Germline V gene lookup returns CDR1 MNHEY and CDR2 SVGAGI. CDR3 residues: CASSRYRGRSYEQYF. Written as DNA, the CDR3 is TGTGCCAGCAGCCGCTACAGGGGGCGATCCTACGAGCAGTACTTC.

The chain employs TRBV19 and TRBJ2-1; D assignment may be TRBD1 or TRBD2 (6 bases each). CDR3 length: 16 amino acids. Germline lookup yields CDR1 LNHDA and CDR2 SQIVND (reference sequence). The V end lost 4 bases, the J end lost 3 bases, and 16 bases lay between the germline ends. The CDR3 loop reads CASSSRSGAIYNEQFF. The CDR3 nucleotides are TGTGCCAGTAGTAGTCGCTCGGGGGCGATCTACAATGAGCAGTTCTTC.

The genes are TRBV6-6 and TRBJ2-7; D not certain. Germline assignment: CDR1 MNHNY and CDR2 SVGAGI (reference sequence). V shed 2 bases and J shed 0 bases, with 11 bases lying between them. The CDR3 consists of 15 residues. CDR3 amino acids: CASSYPASSSYEQYF. The DNA of the CDR3 is TGTGCCAGCAGTTACCCGGCTTCTAGCTCCTACGAGCAGTACTTC.

The V call is TRBV7-6, the J call TRBJ2-7, with D unresolved. This CDR3 has 15 residues. Germline CDR1 and CDR2: SGHVS and FNYEAQ. The ends were cut back, 2 bases at V and 0 bases at J, with 11 bases in the middle. The CDR3 loop reads CASSLHGPPSYEQYF. The CDR3 DNA reads TGTGCCAGCAGCTTACACGGACCACCCTCCTACGAGCAGTACTTC.

The chain recombines TRBV7-6 with TRBJ1-3; 7 bases align to TRBD1. The CDR3 sequence is 14 residues long. Trimming at V came to 5 bases and at J to 4 bases, leaving 5 bases not matched to a gene. Germline V gene lookup returns CDR1 SGHVS and CDR2 FNYEAQ. CDR3 DNA: TGTGCCAGCAGCCAGACAGGGAACGGAAACACCATATATTTT. It translates to CASSQTGNGNTIYF.

The chain combines TRBV6-5 with TRBJ2-5; tentatively, D is TRBD1 (5 bases). V gave up 3 bases and J gave up 1 base, with 9 bases separating them. Germline CDR1 and CDR2: MNHEY and SVGAGI. This CDR3 has 14 amino acids. CDR3 sequence (DNA): TGTGCCAGCAGTTATGACAGCTTCCAAGAGACCCAGTACTTC. Translated: CASSYDSFQETQYF.